Reported below is one TCR beta chain. Repertoires were generated with immunoSEQ multiplex PCR, while TCRdb's copy carries only in-frame clones and drops some. The sample shows approximately 310,000 clones, 85% of them seen only once. Participant ages covered roughly 18 to 89 years across 24 US areas. Participants in the exposed group had met a COVID-19 case in the 2 weeks before joining the study. The data were taken from a study of blood T cell repertoires in COVID-19. Study in general: Samples came from the United States, Italy and Spain, spanning acute and convalescent COVID-19. Sample material is recorded as cDNA or gDNA derived from T cells, B-cell-depleted T cells, or PBMCs.

V shed 3 bases and J 2 bases; nucleotides not matched to a gene: 4. The CDR3 is 14 amino acids. Germline CDR1 and CDR2: SQVTM and ANQGSEA. This TCR was sampled from a woman aged 25 to 45 who had been exposed to COVID-19. The chain uses TRBV29-1 and TRBJ2-5; 9 positions agree with TRBD1. Sequences were obtained from PBMCs or T cells enriched from blood (not recorded which). CDR3 sequence reads: CSVDGTGKQETQYF. In DNA form, the CDR3 reads TGCAGCGTTGACGGGACAGGGAAGCAAGAGACCCAGTACTTC.